A single T cell receptor (beta chain) is shown here with its context. Its antigen target is currently unknown. Base qualities are missing; no much larger clone stands one base away. The CDR3 contains 17 residues, cysteine and phenylalanine counted. The kept DNA is CDR3 alone, 51 bases in frame from the first base. Compared with germline, V lacks 0 bases and J lacks 3 bases; bases without a gene match: 5. From a lookup of the germline V gene, CDR1 and CDR2 are LGHNA and YNFKEQ. This specimen belongs to a study of a mutant IDH1 vaccine in newly diagnosed glioma (dated by TCRdb to the early 2020s). General notes on the study: Vaccination started 4-6 weeks after radiotherapy alone, or was given together with temozolomide cycles in the groups whose treatment included chemotherapy. Of the approximately 29 treated patients, 62.5% were male and around 38% were female, and a mean age of 40.4 years was recorded. Prior to enrollment, patients had been given standard therapy consisting of radiotherapy alone, temozolomide alone, or radiochemotherapy with temozolomide, with the combination given to most patients. The week-35 safety follow-up took place at visit V12, and the week-47 end of study took place at visit V13. Peripheral blood was drawn at six visits: V03 (baseline), V05, V07, V10, V12 and V13. Longitudinal TCRB deep sequencing was done for 25 treated patients, wherever samples were available for exploratory analyses.

The full study reports these points: Immune responses induced by the vaccine were seen in approximately 92% of patients across multiple MHC alleles. The authors noted that analyses of patient blood samples could not be reproduced because of sample limitations. No apparent relationship was observed between pseudoprogression and alterations in the top peripheral T cell clonotypes detected by TCRB sequencing. PBMC samples for TCRB deep sequencing were selected based on availability.

The sample's time point, from its label and the paper: week 35, safety follow-up. Each vaccine dose, consisting of 300 ug of a 20-mer mutant IDH1 peptide in Montanide, was administered subcutaneously with topical imiquimod. Eight vaccinations were administered to patients in weeks 1, 3, 5, 7, 11, 15, 19 and 23, corresponding to visits V03 through V10. All donors had newly diagnosed IDH1-mutant astrocytomas of WHO grade 3 or 4 that showed loss of nuclear ATRX. The samples were drawn from NOA16, a multicentre, single-arm, open-label phase I trial in Germany that tested a mutant IDH1 peptide vaccine in humans for the first time. Genomic DNA for TCRB sequencing was extracted from EDTA blood using the DNeasy Blood and Tissue Kit. Library preparation used the immunoSEQ multiplex PCR assay. Following the manufacturer's protocol, the hsTCRB Kit was used to amplify rearranged TCR beta chain sequences. Sequencing of TCRB libraries was carried out on an Illumina MiSeq. Concerning the study's data processing: Demultiplexing, trimming and gene mapping were performed with the kit vendor's proprietary platform. TCRdb's version of the immuneACCESS table is confined to in-frame rearrangements and falls short of the full clone set. An unresolved V gene accounts for under half of the shortfall where checked; the remainder is of unknown origin. Clone size and V and J calls were adopted from that table, with D and trimming inferred from the DNA. Within this sample are roughly 32,000 clones, with around 79% of them counted one time only. Together, the top ten hold about 9.3% of the sample.

The sample here was PBMCs, taken from a glioma patient whose treatment included an IDH1 peptide vaccine. The chain links TRBV4-2 with TRBJ2-2; 9 bases in the junction line up with TRBD2. The sequence was obtained from a woman aged 30 to 39 with glioma. Some clones in this sample may be carry-over from other donors' samples. The DNA is TGTGCCAGCAGCCAAGATCTAGCGGGGCCCCACACCGGGGAGCTGTTTTTT. Its translation reads: CASSQDLAGPHTGELFF.